This is a list of T cell receptor beta chains from one sample in a study of blood T cell repertoires in COVID-19. Assay: immunoSEQ multiplex PCR; the TCRdb copy retains only in-frame clones and omits some. In the table there are approximately 280,000 clones, 88% of which are singletons. Sequenced sample: peripheral blood. Receptors were obtained from a man between 18 and 29 years old with active or convalescent COVID-19. The CDR3 runs from the conserved cysteine through the conserved F or W. The D gene is left open where the match is weak. The listing skips clone size in some rows; elsewhere it reads once, few, many or a size class.

j_gene | d_gene | abundance | v_gene | CDR3aa | CDR3nt
TRBJ1-1 | . | . | TRBV9 | CASSASGGGTEAFF | TGTGCCAGCAGCGCTTCTGGGGGAGGCACTGAAGCTTTCTTT
TRBJ2-3 | . | . | TRBV5-1 | CASTRLGRLTSPDTQYF | TGCGCCAGCACCCGCCTGGGGAGATTAACTTCCCCAGATACGCAGTATTTT
TRBJ1-2 | . | . | TRBV15 | CATSRDSRQATF | TGTGCCACCAGCAGAGACTCCAGACAGGCCACCTTC
TRBJ2-2 | . | . | TRBV6-5 | CASSYYRTNTGELFF | TGTGCCAGCAGTTACTACAGGACGAACACCGGGGAGCTGTTTTTT
TRBJ2-3 | . | . | TRBV6-5 | CASSAVGGASDTQYF | TGTGCCAGCAGCGCGGTTGGGGGGGCCTCAGATACGCAGTATTTT
TRBJ1-4 | TRBD1 | . | TRBV11-2 | CASSPGQGNEKLFF | TGTGCCAGCAGCCCGGGACAGGGAAATGAAAAACTGTTTTTT
TRBJ1-4 | . | once | TRBV19 | CASSIEEREDEKLFF | TGTGCCAGTAGTATAGAGGAGAGGGAGGATGAAAAACTGTTTTTT
TRBJ2-1 | . | . | TRBV7-8 | CASSIAGTKTYYNEQFF | TGTGCCAGCAGCATCGCCGGGACAAAAACTTATTACAATGAGCAGTTCTTC
TRBJ1-2 | TRBD1 | . | TRBV3-1/TRBV3-2 | CASSQDGTGNYGYTF | TGTGCCAGCAGCCAAGACGGGACAGGGAACTATGGCTACACCTTC
TRBJ1-2 | . | . | TRBV2 | CASRLFSYGYTF | TGTGCCAGCAGGCTTTTTAGCTATGGCTACACCTTC
TRBJ1-2 | . | . | TRBV10-2 | CASSPGGLDGYTF | TGCGCCAGCAGTCCGGGAGGATTGGATGGCTACACCTTC
TRBJ1-6 | . | . | TRBV7-3 | CASSYGQNSPLHF | TGTGCCAGCAGCTATGGACAGAATTCACCCCTCCACTTT
TRBJ2-3 | . | few | TRBV7-2 | CASSFPSTDTQYF | TGTGCCAGCAGCTTCCCTAGCACAGATACGCAGTATTTT
TRBJ1-1 | . | once | TRBV3-1/TRBV3-2 | CASSQDKRGRAQVAFF | TGTGCCAGCAGCCAAGATAAGCGGGGACGAGCCCAGGTAGCTTTCTTT
TRBJ1-2 | . | once | TRBV6-5 | CASSYSTRVNYGYTF | TGTGCCAGCAGTTACTCGACCAGGGTGAACTATGGCTACACCTTC
TRBJ1-2 | TRBD1 | few | TRBV7-9 | CASSHLPGQGTDGYTF | TGTGCCAGCAGCCATCTCCCGGGACAGGGAACGGATGGCTACACCTTC
TRBJ2-1 | . | . | TRBV7-9 | CASISATSSMNEQFF | TGTGCCAGCATCTCGGCGACTTCTAGTATGAATGAGCAGTTCTTC
TRBJ1-2 | TRBD1 | . | TRBV3-1/TRBV3-2 | CASTGQGAGGYTF | TGTGCCAGCACAGGACAGGGGGCAGGTGGCTACACCTTC
TRBJ2-2 | . | . | TRBV4-2 | CASKQGDTGELFF | TGTGCCAGCAAACAGGGCGACACCGGGGAGCTGTTTTTT
TRBJ2-7 | TRBD1 | once | TRBV6-1 | CASSEGQGVSYEQYF | TGTGCCAGCAGTGAAGGACAGGGTGTCTCCTACGAGCAGTACTTC
TRBJ2-5 | TRBD2 | . | TRBV10-3 | CAISRGVGALAGGQETQYF | TGTGCCATCAGCCGGGGAGTAGGGGCGCTAGCGGGGGGGCAAGAGACCCAGTACTTC
TRBJ2-1 | . | . | TRBV4-2 | CASSQDLGLTNNEQFF | TGTGCCAGCAGCCAAGATCTTGGGCTTACCAACAATGAGCAGTTCTTC
TRBJ1-4 | . | once | TRBV27 | CASSIADPRVYTEKLFF | TGTGCCAGCAGCATTGCCGACCCCCGGGTCTACACTGAAAAACTGTTTTTT
TRBJ2-7 | TRBD2 | once | TRBV9 | CASSARTSGGHEQYF | TGTGCCAGCAGCGCCAGGACTAGCGGGGGCCACGAGCAGTACTTC